These 12 T cell receptor beta chains share one sample of origin, sequenced in a study of sequential checkpoint blockade in melanoma. Data came from immunoSEQ multiplex PCR; TCRdb stores just in-frame clones and leaves some out. The sample lists 20,000 to 25,000 clones, around 70% occurring once. Treatment reported: randomized to nivolumab then ipilimumab (arm A) or the reverse (arm B). Material: CD8+ T cells sorted from blood (inferred from file names), obtained from a patient given nivolumab and ipilimumab in sequence. The receptors were gathered from a human donor with melanoma.

The rearrangement uses TRBV28 and TRBJ2-5, with D possibly being TRBD2 (5 bases). V was trimmed by 1 base and J by 5 bases, leaving 11 bases between them. The CDR3 spans 14 residues. The germline V gene has CDR1 MDHEN and CDR2 SYDVKM. In DNA form, the CDR3 reads TGTGCCAGCAGTTTATTTGCTAGCACGGAGACCCAGTACTTC. Protein: CASSLFASTETQYF.

V is TRBV7-8 and J is TRBJ2-7; 7 bases map to TRBD1. V trimming: 5 bases; J trimming: 2 bases; junction bases outside the gene matches: 15. Per germline, CDR1 SGHVS and CDR2 FQNEAQ. The CDR3 totals 17 residues. The CDR3 sequence is CASSARLIGTETYEQYF. The CDR3 nucleotides are TGTGCCAGCAGCGCCCGACTGATCGGGACAGAAACCTACGAGCAGTACTTC.

This rearrangement joins TRBV7-3 to TRBJ1-6, with D possibly TRBD1 on 5 matching bases. The V end was cut by 4 bases, the J end by 7 bases, with 14 bases between. The CDR3 extends over 15 amino acids. From germline, CDR1 is SGHTA and CDR2 FQGTGA. Here the CDR3 reads CASSSGTGGNSPLHF. The CDR3 region has the DNA TGTGCCAGCAGCTCTGGGACGGGGGGAAATTCACCCCTCCACTTT.

The rearrangement links TRBV6-5 to TRBJ2-3, with a weak D call TRBD2 (5 bases). Trimming shortened V by 0 bases and J by 3 bases, and 7 bases separated the two germline ends. Germline assignment: CDR1 MNHEY and CDR2 SVGAGI. The CDR3 is made up of 14 amino acids. The CDR3 DNA reads TGTGCCAGCAGTTACTCCCCGGGGACAGATACGCAGTATTTT. It codes for CASSYSPGTDTQYF.

This clone came up a few times. Sequence at one end of the junction differs from germline and may be a read error. This sequence joins TRBV5-3 and TRBJ1-2, with D possibly being TRBD1 (5 bases). TRBV5-3 is designated an ORF whose function remains uncertain. The CDR3 loop spans 9 amino acids. CDR3 DNA: TGTGCCAGCAGCTCCAGGGACACCTTC. Its protein is CASSSRDTF.

The chain has TRBV2 and TRBJ1-2; no definite D call. The CDR3 sequence is 13 residues long. The germline V and J ends were trimmed by 5 bases and 3 bases, with 10 bases remaining between them. The germline V gene encodes CDR1 SNHLY and CDR2 FYNNEI. Written as DNA, the CDR3 is TGTGCCAGCAGTATAACAGTGGACTATGGCTACACCTTC. Amino acids: CASSITVDYGYTF.

This clone was observed a few times. For the CDR3, the DNA is TGTGCCAGTAGTCCTGTGAGAGGGGGGAGGGAATGGGAGCAGTACTTC. Translated: CASSPVRGGREWEQYF. The chain has TRBV19 and TRBJ2-7, with a weak D call TRBD2 (7 bases). This CDR3 spans 16 amino acids. Germline V gene data show CDR1 as LNHDA and CDR2 as SQIVND (reference sequence). The V and J ends lost 5 bases and 7 bases respectively, with 24 bases between them. Using reference TRBV19 and TRBJ2-7 for the parts outside the CDR3, the full variable domain is DGGITQSPKYLFRKEGQNVTLSCEQNLNHDAMYWYRQDPGQGLRLIYYSQIVNDFQKGDIAEGYSVSREKKESFPLTVTSAQKNPTAFYLCASSPVRGGREWEQYFGPGTRLTVT.

The CDR3 is CASSLPDRGSGELFF. The CDR3 bases are TGTGCCAGCAGTTTACCGGACAGGGGGTCGGGGGAGCTGTTTTTT. J is TRBJ2-2 and V is TRBV27; 10 nucleotides align to TRBD1. The V segment lost 2 bases and the J segment 8 bases; nucleotides outside the gene matches: 5. The CDR3 extends over 15 amino acids. Per germline, CDR1 MNHEY and CDR2 SMNVEV (reference sequence).

V gene TRBV7-9 combines with J gene TRBJ1-2; a weak D match, TRBD1 (5 bases). The CDR3 totals 14 residues. The ends were cut back, 0 bases at V and 10 bases at J, with 15 bases in the middle. From germline, CDR1 is SEHNR and CDR2 FQNEAQ (reference sequence). The CDR3 protein is CASSLAGTTVDYTF. In nucleotides, the CDR3 is TGTGCCAGCAGCTTAGCCGGGACTACTGTTGACTACACCTTC.

The rearrangement joins TRBV7-9 to TRBJ2-1; TRBD1 matches at 10 bases. With V trimmed by 6 bases and J by 7 bases, 3 bases remained unmatched. Germline V gives CDR1 SEHNR, CDR2 FQNEAQ (reference sequence). The CDR3 is 13 residues long. CDR3 in DNA: TGTGCCAGCAGTTCGGGACAGGGGAATGAGCAGTTCTTC. This sequence encodes CASSSGQGNEQFF.

The rearrangement links TRBV7-2 to TRBJ2-7; D unresolved. Germline V gene data show CDR1 as SGHTA and CDR2 as FQGNSA. CDR3 length equals 18 residues. Trimming cost V 3 bases and J 3 bases, with 24 bases left between them. CDR3 DNA sequence: TGTGCCAGCAGCTTCCTAGTAAGGCCCACTGATTCCCTCTACGAGCAGTACTTC. As protein: CASSFLVRPTDSLYEQYF.

The chain recombines TRBV5-6 with TRBJ1-2; D unresolved. This CDR3 region has 16 residues. Trimming shortened V by 0 bases and J by 4 bases, and 16 bases separated the two germline ends. The germline V gene encodes CDR1 SGHDT and CDR2 YYEEEE. The CDR3 reads CASSLGEGSRAYGYTF. CDR3 coding DNA: TGTGCCAGCAGCTTGGGTGAGGGATCGCGGGCCTATGGCTACACCTTC.